This passage covers 2 T cell receptor beta chains from one sample sequenced in a study of control samples from healthy donors and cancer patients. The method was immunoSEQ multiplex PCR; TCRdb's version includes in-frame clones alone and lacks a portion of them. Here the sample spans under 100,000 clones, about 89% being singletons. Sequences were obtained from PBMCs. The receptors were sampled from a woman aged 45-60 years with colorectal cancer.

V and J are TRBV3-1 (or the pseudogene TRBV3-2) and TRBJ2-1; D possibly uses TRBD1 or TRBD2 (5 bases each). The CDR3 contains 16 residues. Between the trimmed V and J ends, which lost 1 base and 0 bases, there was a span of 10 bases. Per germline, CDR1 LGHDT and CDR2 YNNKEL (reference sequence). This chain's CDR3 is CASSQGRGSSYNEQFF. The CDR3 DNA reads as TGTGCCAGCAGCCAAGGCCGGGGCAGCTCCTACAATGAGCAGTTCTTC.

J is TRBJ1-2 and V is TRBV3-1 (or the pseudogene TRBV3-2); the D is unclear. The CDR3 runs to 15 residues. Trimming shortened V by 4 bases and J by 8 bases, and 20 bases separated the two germline ends. In germline, CDR1 is LGHDT, CDR2 YNNKEL (reference sequence). The CDR3 reads CASSLLAGPGEGYTF. CDR3 DNA: TGTGCCAGCAGCCTTCTTGCAGGCCCTGGTGAGGGCTACACCTTC.